The T cell receptor beta chain under discussion was sequenced for a study of vaccination and CD4 T cells after COVID-19. Sample treatment: approximately nine-day PBMC culture with coronavirus spike peptide pools or control peptides (ViraFEST assay). The CDR3 is 13 amino acids. Deletions cut 7 bases from V and 4 bases from J, with 8 bases between. Germline V gene sequence: CDR1 SNHLY, CDR2 FYNNEI. There are a few counts of this clonotype. The target antigen is unknown. Sequenced with the Oncomine TCR Beta short-read assay was DNA taken from cultured CD4+ T cells. TCRdb passed the PCR reads through MiXCR, listing each CDR3 protein once. The sample contains about 16,000 distinct CDR3 sequences, 30% to 35% of which appear only once.

The sequence was collected from a human donor with COVID-19. The chain links TRBV2 to TRBJ1-6, with no clear D. Source material: cultured CD4+ T cells from blood. CDR3 amino acids: CASNKEYNSPLHF. CDR3 DNA: TGTGCCAGCAATAAGGAGTATAATTCACCCCTCCACTTT. The variable domain in full, completed from reference TRBV2 and TRBJ1-6, reads EPEVTQTPSHQVTQMGQEVILRCVPISNHLYFYWYRQILGQKVEFLVSFYNNEISEKSEIFDDQFSVERPDGSNFTLKIRSTKLEDSAMYFCASNKEYNSPLHFGNGTRLTVT.